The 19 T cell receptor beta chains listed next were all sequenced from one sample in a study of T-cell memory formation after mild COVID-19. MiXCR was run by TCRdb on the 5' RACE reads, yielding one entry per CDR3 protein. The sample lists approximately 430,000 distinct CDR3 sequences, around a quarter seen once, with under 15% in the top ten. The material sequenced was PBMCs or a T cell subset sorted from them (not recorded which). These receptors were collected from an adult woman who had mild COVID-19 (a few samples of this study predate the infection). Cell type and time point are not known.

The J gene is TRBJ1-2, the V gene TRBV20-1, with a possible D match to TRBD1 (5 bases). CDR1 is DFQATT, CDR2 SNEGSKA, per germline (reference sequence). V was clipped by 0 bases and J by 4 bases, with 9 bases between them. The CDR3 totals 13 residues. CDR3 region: CSARDTGSYGYTF. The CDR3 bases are TGCAGTGCTAGAGATACAGGATCCTATGGCTACACCTTC.

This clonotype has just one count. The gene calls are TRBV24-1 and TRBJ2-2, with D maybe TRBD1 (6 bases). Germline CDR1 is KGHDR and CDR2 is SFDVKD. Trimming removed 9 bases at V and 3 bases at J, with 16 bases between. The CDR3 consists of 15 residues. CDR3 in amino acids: CATSQQGTHTGELFF. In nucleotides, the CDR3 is TGTGCCACCTCACAACAGGGTACTCACACCGGGGAGCTGTTTTTT.

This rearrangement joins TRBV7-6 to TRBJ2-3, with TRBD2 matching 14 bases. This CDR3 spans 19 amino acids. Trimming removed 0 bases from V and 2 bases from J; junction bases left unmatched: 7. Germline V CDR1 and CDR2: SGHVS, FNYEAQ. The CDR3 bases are TGTGCCAGCAGCTTAGCCGGGACTAGCGGGAGCTTACTCACAGATACGCAGTATTTT. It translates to CASSLAGTSGSLLTDTQYF.

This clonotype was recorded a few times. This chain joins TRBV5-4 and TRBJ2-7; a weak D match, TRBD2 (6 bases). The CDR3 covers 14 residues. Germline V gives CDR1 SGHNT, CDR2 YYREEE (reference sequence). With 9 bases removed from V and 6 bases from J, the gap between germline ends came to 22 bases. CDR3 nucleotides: TGTGCCACCAGATATCCGGGGGAGGTTCGCGAGCAGTACTTC. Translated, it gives CATRYPGEVREQYF.

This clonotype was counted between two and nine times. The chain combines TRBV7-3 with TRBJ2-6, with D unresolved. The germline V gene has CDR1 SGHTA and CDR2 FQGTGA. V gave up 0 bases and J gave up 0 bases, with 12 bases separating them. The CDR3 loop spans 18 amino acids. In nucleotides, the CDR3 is TGTGCCAGCAGCTTAACTGGTGGCAGGCCCTCTGGGGCCAACGTCCTGACTTTC. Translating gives CASSLTGGRPSGANVLTF. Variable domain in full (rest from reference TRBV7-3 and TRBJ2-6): GAGVSQTPSNKVTEKGKYVELRCDPISGHTALYWYRQSLGQGPEFLIYFQGTGAADDSGLPNDRFFAVRPEGSVSTLKIQRTERGDSAVYLCASSLTGGRPSGANVLTFGAGSRLTVL.

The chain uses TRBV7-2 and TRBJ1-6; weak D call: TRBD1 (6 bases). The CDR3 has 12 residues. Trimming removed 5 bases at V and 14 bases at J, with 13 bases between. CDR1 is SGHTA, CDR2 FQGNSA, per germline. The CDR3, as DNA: TGTGCCAGCAGCGCGGACAGACCCACCCTCCACTTT. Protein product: CASSADRPTLHF.

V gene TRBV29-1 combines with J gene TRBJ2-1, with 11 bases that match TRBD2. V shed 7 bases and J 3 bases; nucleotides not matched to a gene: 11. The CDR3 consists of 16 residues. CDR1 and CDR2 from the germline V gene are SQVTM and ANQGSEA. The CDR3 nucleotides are TGCAGCGCTTACTGGGTGGGACTAGCGGACTACAATGAGCAGTTCTTC. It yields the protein CSAYWVGLADYNEQFF.

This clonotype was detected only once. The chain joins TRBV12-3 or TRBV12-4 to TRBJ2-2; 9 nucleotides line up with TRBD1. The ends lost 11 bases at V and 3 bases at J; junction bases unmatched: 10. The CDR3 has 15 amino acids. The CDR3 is CASPGTGQHTGELFF. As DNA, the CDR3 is TGTGCCTCCCCCGGGACAGGGCAGCACACCGGGGAGCTGTTTTTT.

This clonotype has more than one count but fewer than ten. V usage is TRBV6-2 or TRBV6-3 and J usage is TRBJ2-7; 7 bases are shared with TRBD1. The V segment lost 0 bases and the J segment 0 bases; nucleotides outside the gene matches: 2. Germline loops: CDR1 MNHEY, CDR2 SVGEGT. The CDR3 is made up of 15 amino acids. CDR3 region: CASSYSTGFSYEQYF. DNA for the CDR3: TGTGCCAGCAGTTACTCGACAGGGTTCTCCTACGAGCAGTACTTC.

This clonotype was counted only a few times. The CDR3 coding sequence is TGTGCCAGCAGTTCCAGACTAAACAGGGCCGAGCAGTACTTC. This translates into CASSSRLNRAEQYF. This chain joins TRBV6-5 and TRBJ2-7; D perhaps matches TRBD1 (6 bases). Germline loops: CDR1 MNHEY, CDR2 SVGAGI. CDR3 length equals 14 residues. The V end lost 4 bases, the J end lost 6 bases, and 16 bases lay between the germline ends.

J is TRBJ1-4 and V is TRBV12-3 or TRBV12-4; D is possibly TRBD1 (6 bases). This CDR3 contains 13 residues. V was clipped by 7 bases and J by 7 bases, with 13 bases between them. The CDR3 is CASTRGGGEKLFF. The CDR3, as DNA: TGTGCCAGCACCCGTGGAGGGGGTGAAAAACTGTTTTTT.

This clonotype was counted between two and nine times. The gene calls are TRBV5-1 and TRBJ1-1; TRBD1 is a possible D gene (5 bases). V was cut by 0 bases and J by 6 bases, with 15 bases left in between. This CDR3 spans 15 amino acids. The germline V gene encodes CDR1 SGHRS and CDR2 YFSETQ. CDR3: CASSLGGENGAEAFF. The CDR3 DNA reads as TGCGCCAGCAGCTTGGGGGGCGAAAATGGAGCTGAAGCTTTCTTT.

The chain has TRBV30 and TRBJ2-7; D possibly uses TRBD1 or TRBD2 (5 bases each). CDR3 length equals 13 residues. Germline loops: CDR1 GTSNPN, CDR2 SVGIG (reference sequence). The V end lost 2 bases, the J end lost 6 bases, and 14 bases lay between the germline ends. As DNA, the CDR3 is TGTGCCTGGAGTCACGGGACCCTCGGCGAGCAGTACTTC. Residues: CAWSHGTLGEQYF.

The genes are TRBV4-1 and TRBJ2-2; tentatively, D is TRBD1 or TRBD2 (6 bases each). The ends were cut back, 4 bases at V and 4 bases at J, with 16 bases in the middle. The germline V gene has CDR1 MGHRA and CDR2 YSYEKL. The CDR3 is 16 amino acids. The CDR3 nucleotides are TGCGCCAGCAGCCCCATGGGGGGCTCGGGCACCGGGGAGCTGTTTTTT. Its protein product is CASSPMGGSGTGELFF.

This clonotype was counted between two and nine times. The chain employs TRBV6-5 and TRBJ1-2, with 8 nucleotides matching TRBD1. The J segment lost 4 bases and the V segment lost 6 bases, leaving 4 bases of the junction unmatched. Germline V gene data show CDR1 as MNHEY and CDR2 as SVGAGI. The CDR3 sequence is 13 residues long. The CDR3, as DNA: TGTGCCAGCAGGGACAGGGCGGGCTATGGCTACACCTTC. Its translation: CASRDRAGYGYTF.

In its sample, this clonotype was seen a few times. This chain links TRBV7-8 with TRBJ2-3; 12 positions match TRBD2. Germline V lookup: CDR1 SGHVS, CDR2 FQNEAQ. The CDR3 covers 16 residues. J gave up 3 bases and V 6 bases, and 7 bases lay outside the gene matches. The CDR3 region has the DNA TGTGCCAGCAGACTAGCGGGGGGTCTGAGGACAGATACGCAGTATTTT. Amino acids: CASRLAGGLRTDTQYF.

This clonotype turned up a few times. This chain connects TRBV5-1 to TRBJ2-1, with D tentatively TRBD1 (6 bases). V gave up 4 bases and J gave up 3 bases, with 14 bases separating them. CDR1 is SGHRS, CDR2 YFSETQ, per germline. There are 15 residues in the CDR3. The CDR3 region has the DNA TGCGCCAGCAGCCCAGCCCCCAGGGGCTACAATGAGCAGTTCTTC. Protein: CASSPAPRGYNEQFF.

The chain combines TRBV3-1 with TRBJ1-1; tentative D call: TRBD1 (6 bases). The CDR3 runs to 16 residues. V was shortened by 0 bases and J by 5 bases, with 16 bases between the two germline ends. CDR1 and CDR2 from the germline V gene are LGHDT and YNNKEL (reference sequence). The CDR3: CASSQEGQPWGTEAFF. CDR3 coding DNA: TGTGCCAGCAGCCAAGAGGGACAACCCTGGGGGACTGAAGCTTTCTTT.

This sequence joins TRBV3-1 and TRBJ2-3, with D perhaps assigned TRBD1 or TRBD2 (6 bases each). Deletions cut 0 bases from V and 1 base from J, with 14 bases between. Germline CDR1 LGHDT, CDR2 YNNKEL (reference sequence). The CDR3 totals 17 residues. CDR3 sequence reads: CASSQDRRDTGTDTQYF. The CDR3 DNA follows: TGTGCCAGCAGCCAAGATAGGCGGGACACTGGCACAGATACGCAGTATTTT.